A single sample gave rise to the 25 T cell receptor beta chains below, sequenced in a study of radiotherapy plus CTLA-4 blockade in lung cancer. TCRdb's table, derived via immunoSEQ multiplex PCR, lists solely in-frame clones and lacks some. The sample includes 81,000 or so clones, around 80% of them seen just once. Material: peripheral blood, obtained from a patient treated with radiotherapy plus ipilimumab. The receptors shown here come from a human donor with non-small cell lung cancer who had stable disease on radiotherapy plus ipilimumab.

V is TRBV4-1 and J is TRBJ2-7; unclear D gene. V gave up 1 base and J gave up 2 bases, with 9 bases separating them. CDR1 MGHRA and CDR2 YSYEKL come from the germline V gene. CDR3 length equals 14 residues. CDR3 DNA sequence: TGCGCCAGCAGCCAAGCCCACTCAACCTACGAGCAGTACTTC. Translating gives CASSQAHSTYEQYF.

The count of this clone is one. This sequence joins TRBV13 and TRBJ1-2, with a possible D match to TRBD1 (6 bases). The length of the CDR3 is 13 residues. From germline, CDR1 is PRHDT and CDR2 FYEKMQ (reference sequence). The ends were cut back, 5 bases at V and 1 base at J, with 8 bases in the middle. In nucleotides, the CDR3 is TGTGCCAGCAGCCCCAGGGGTAACTATGGCTACACCTTC. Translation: CASSPRGNYGYTF.

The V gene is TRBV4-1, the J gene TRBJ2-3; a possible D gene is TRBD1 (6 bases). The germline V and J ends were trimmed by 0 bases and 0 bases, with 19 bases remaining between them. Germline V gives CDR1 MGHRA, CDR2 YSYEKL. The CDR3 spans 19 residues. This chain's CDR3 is CASSQDGRSGRGSTDTQYF. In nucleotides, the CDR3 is TGCGCCAGCAGCCAAGATGGGAGATCGGGCAGGGGTAGCACAGATACGCAGTATTTT.

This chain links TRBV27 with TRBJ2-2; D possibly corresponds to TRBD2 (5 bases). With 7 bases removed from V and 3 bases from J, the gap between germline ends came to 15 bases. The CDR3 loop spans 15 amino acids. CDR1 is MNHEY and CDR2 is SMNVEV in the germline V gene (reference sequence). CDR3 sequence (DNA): TGTGCCAGCACCTTAAGGCTAGCAGACACCGGGGAGCTGTTTTTT. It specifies CASTLRLADTGELFF.

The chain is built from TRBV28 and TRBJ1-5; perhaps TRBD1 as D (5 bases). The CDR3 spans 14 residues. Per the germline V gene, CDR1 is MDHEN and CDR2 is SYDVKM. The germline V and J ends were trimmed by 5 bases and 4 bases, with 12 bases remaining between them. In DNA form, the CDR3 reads TGTGCCAGCAGTACGACAGTTCCTAATCAGCCCCAGCATTTT. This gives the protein CASSTTVPNQPQHF.

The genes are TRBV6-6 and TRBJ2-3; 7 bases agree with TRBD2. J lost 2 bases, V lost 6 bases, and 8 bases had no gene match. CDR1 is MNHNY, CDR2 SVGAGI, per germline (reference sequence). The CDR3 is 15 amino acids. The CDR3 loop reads CASRPRLAPTDTQYF. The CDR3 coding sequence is TGTGCCAGCAGACCTCGACTAGCACCCACAGATACGCAGTATTTT.

In DNA form, the CDR3 reads TGTGCCAGCAGCGTCACGGATACCCTTTCGTACGGGGAGCTGTTTTTT. The encoded protein is CASSVTDTLSYGELFF. The gene calls are TRBV9 and TRBJ2-2; D remains unclear. The CDR3 totals 16 residues. Trimming stripped 2 bases from V and 7 bases from J, with 18 bases between. Per the germline V gene, CDR1 is SGDLS and CDR2 is YYNGEE.

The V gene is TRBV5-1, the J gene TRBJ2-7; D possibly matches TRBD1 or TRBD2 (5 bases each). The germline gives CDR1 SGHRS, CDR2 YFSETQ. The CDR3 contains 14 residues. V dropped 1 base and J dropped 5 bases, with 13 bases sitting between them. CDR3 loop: CASSLRGADNEQYF. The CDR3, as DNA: TGCGCCAGCAGCTTGAGAGGGGCAGACAACGAGCAGTACTTC.

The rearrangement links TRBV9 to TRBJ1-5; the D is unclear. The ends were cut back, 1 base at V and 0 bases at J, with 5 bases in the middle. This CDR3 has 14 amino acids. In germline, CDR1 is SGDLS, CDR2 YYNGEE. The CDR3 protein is CASSVRDSNQPQHF. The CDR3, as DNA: TGTGCCAGCAGCGTAAGGGATAGCAATCAGCCCCAGCATTTT.

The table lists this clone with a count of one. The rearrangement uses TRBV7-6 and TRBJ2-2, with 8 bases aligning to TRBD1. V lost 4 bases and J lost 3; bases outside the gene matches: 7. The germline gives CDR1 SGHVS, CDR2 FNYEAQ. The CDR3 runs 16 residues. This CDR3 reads CASSYQGQVYTGELFF. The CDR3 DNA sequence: TGTGCCAGCAGCTACCAGGGACAGGTGTACACCGGGGAGCTGTTTTTT. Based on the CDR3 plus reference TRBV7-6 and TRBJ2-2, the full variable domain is GAGVSQSPRYKVTKRGQDVALRCDPISGHVSLYWYRQALGQGPEFLTYFNYEAQQDKSGLPNDRFSAERPEGSISTLTIQRTEQRDSAMYRCASSYQGQVYTGELFFGEGSRLTVL.

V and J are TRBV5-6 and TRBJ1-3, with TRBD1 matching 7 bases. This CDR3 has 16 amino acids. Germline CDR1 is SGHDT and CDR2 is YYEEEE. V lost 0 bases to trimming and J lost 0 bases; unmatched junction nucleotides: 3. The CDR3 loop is CASSLGGTASGNTIYF. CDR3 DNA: TGTGCCAGCAGCTTGGGAGGGACAGCCTCTGGAAACACCATATATTTT.

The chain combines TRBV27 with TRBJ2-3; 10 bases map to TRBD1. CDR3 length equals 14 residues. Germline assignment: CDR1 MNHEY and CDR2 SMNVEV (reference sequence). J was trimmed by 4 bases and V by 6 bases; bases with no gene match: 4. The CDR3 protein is CASSPGTGADTQYF. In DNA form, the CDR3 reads TGTGCCAGCAGCCCTGGGACAGGGGCAGATACGCAGTATTTT.

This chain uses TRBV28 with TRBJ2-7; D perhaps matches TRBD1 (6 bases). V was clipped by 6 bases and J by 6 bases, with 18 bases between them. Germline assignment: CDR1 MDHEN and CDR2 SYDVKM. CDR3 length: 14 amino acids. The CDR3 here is CASSIGGMSSEQYF. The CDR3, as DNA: TGTGCCAGCAGCATAGGGGGAATGAGCAGCGAGCAGTACTTC.

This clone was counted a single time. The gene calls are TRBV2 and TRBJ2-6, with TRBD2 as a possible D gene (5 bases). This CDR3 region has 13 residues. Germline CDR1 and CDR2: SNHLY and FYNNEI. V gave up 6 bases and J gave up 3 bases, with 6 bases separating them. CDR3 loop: CASRGDGANVLTF. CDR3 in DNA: TGTGCCAGCAGGGGAGATGGGGCCAACGTCCTGACTTTC. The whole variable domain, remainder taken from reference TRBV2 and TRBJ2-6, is EPEVTQTPSHQVTQMGQEVILRCVPISNHLYFYWYRQILGQKVEFLVSFYNNEISEKSEIFDDQFSVERPDGSNFTLKIRSTKLEDSAMYFCASRGDGANVLTFGAGSRLTVL.

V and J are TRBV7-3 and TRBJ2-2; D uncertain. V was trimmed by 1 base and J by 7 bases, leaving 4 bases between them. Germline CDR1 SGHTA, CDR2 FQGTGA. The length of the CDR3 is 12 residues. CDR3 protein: CASSLNRGELFF. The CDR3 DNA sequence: TGTGCCAGCAGCTTAAATCGCGGGGAGCTGTTTTTT.

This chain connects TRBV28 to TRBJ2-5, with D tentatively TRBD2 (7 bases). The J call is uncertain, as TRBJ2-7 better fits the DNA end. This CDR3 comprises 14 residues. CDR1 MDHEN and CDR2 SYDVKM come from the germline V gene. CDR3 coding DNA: TGTGCCAGCAGCACAGGGACGGGAGGTTACGAGCAGTACTTC. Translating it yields CASSTGTGGYEQYF.

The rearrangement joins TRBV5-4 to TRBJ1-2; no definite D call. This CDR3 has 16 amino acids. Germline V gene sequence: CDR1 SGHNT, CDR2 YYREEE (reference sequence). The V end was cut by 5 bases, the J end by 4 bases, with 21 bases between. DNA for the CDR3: TGTGCCAGCAGTCAATGCTTACCAGGAAAGACCTATGGCTACACCTTC. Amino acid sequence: CASSQCLPGKTYGYTF. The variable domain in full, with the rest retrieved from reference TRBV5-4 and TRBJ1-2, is ETGVTQSPTHLIKTRGQQVTLRCSSQSGHNTVSWYQQALGQGPQFIFQYYREEENGRGNFPPRFSGLQFPNYSSELNVNALELDDSALYLCASSQCLPGKTYGYTFGSGTRLTVV.

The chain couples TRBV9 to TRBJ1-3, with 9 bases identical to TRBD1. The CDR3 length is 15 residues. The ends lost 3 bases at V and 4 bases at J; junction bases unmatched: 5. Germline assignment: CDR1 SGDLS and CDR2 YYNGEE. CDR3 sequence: CASSATGGRGNTIYF. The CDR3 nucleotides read TGTGCCAGCAGCGCCACAGGGGGCAGGGGAAACACCATATATTTT.

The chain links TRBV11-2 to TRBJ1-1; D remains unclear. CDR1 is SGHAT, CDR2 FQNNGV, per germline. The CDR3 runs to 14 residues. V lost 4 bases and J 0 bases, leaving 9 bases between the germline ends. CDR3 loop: CASSSGGVNTEAFF. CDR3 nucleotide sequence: TGTGCCAGCAGCTCCGGAGGTGTGAACACTGAAGCTTTCTTT.

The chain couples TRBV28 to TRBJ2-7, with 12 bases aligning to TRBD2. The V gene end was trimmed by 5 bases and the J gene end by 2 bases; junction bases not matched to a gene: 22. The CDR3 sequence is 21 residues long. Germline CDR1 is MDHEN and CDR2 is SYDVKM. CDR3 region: CASSTTELGSASGRAAYEQYF. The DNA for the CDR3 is TGTGCCAGCAGTACTACAGAACTTGGTTCCGCTAGCGGGAGGGCCGCCTACGAGCAGTACTTC.

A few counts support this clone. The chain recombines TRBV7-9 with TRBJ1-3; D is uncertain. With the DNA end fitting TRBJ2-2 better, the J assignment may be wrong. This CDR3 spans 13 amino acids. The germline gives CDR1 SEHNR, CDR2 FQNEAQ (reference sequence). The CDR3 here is CASSSLGTGELFF. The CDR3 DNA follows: TGTGCCAGCAGCAGCCTAGGCACCGGGGAGCTGTTTTTT.

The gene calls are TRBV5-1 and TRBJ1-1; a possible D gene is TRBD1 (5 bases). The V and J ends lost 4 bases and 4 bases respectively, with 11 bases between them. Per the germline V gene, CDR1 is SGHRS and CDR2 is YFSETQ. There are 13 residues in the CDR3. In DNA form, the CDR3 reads TGCGCCAGCAGCACCGGGGACGTCACTGAAGCTTTCTTT. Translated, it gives CASSTGDVTEAFF. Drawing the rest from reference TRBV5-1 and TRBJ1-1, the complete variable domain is KAGVTQTPRYLIKTRGQQVTLSCSPISGHRSVSWYQQTPGQGLQFLFEYFSETQRNKGNFPGRFSGRQFSNSRSEMNVSTLELGDSALYLCASSTGDVTEAFFGQGTRLTVV.

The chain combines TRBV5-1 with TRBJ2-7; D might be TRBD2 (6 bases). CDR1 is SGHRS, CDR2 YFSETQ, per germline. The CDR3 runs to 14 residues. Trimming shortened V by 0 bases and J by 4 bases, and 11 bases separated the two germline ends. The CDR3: CASSLDGGGYEQYF. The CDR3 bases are TGCGCCAGCAGCTTGGACGGTGGGGGGTACGAGCAGTACTTC.

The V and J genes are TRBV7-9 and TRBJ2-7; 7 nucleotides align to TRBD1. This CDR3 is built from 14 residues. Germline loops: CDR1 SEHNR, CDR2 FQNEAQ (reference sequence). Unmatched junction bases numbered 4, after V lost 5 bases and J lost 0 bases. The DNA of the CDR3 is TGTGCCAGCAGCCAGGGACAGCACTCCTACGAGCAGTACTTC. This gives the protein CASSQGQHSYEQYF.

Written as DNA, the CDR3 is TGTGCCAGCAGTGAAGGGTCCCCGAGGAATTCACCCCTCCACTTT. Encoded protein: CASSEGSPRNSPLHF. The genes are TRBV6-1 and TRBJ1-6; D gene unclear. This CDR3 spans 15 amino acids. V was shortened by 1 base and J by 7 bases, with 11 bases between the two germline ends. Germline V gene lookup returns CDR1 MNHNS and CDR2 SASEGT.